The 27 T cell receptor beta chains given below trace back to one sample, sequenced in a study of blood T cell repertoires in COVID-19. Produced via immunoSEQ multiplex PCR; TCRdb's table is partial and in-frame only. The profile covers almost 300,000 clones, with about 88% appearing a single time and about 1.2% taken by the ten largest. Material for sequencing was peripheral blood. The receptors derive from a man aged 65-85 years with acute or convalescent COVID-19.

The rearrangement uses TRBV10-1 and TRBJ1-5, with 10 bases fitting TRBD1. The germline V gene has CDR1 WNHNN and CDR2 SYGVQD (reference sequence). The CDR3 spans 14 residues. Trimming at V came to 10 bases and at J to 7 bases, leaving 10 bases not matched to a gene. The CDR3 DNA reads TGCGCCATCAAACCTGACAGGGGGCGGCAGCCCCAGCATTTT. Translating it yields CAIKPDRGRQPQHF.

The chain links TRBV7-8 to TRBJ1-1; 10 nucleotides line up with TRBD1. Germline V gene data show CDR1 as SGHVS and CDR2 as FQNEAQ. V lost 4 bases to trimming and J lost 2 bases; unmatched junction nucleotides: 7. The CDR3 is 16 residues long. Here the CDR3 reads CASSSRTGGGNTEAFF. In nucleotides, the CDR3 is TGTGCCAGCAGCTCAAGGACAGGGGGGGGAAACACTGAAGCTTTCTTT.

J is TRBJ1-1 and V is TRBV4-1; 7 bases map to TRBD1. This CDR3 has 14 amino acids. Germline loops: CDR1 MGHRA, CDR2 YSYEKL. V shed 5 bases and J 1 base; nucleotides not matched to a gene: 4. Here the CDR3 reads CASSVRTGNTEAFF. The CDR3 coding sequence is TGCGCCAGCAGCGTGCGGACAGGGAACACTGAAGCTTTCTTT.

The chain links TRBV30 to TRBJ1-3; no clear D gene. The CDR3 has 15 amino acids. Per the germline V gene, CDR1 is GTSNPN and CDR2 is SVGIG (reference sequence). Trimming removed 3 bases at V and 2 bases at J, with 14 bases between. The CDR3 reads CAWSALLGAGNTIYF. The CDR3 DNA reads as TGTGCCTGGAGCGCCCTTTTGGGCGCTGGAAACACCATATATTTT.

The V gene is TRBV7-2, the J gene TRBJ1-1; 7 nucleotides line up with TRBD1. CDR3 length: 14 residues. Trimming removed 6 bases from V and 1 base from J; junction bases left unmatched: 5. Germline V CDR1 and CDR2: SGHTA, FQGNSA. Written as DNA, the CDR3 is TGTGCCAGCAGGTCGGGACAGTGGAACACTGAAGCTTTCTTT. Amino acid sequence: CASRSGQWNTEAFF.

The chain carries TRBV19 and TRBJ1-2, with D uncertain. Germline CDR1 LNHDA, CDR2 SQIVND (reference sequence). The CDR3 covers 14 residues. With 0 bases removed from V and 3 bases from J, the gap between germline ends came to 8 bases. The CDR3, as DNA: TGTGCCAGTAGTATAGAAGCAGAGGACTATGGCTACACCTTC. It encodes CASSIEAEDYGYTF.

V is TRBV6-2 or TRBV6-3 and J is TRBJ2-5; D remains ambiguous. Germline CDR1 MNHEY, CDR2 SVGEGT. This CDR3 has 12 residues. Trimming removed 5 bases at V and 3 bases at J, with 7 bases between. Here the CDR3 DNA reads TGTGCCAGCAGTCCCGCGAAAGAGACCCAGTACTTC. Amino acids: CASSPAKETQYF.

The chain is built from TRBV24-1 and TRBJ1-2, with D possibly TRBD1 on 6 matching bases. Looked up from germline, CDR1 is KGHDR and CDR2 is SFDVKD. V lost 2 bases and J lost 0, with 12 bases in between. The CDR3 has 16 amino acids. The CDR3 is CATSDSTGGTNYGYTF. CDR3 DNA sequence: TGTGCCACCAGTGATTCGACAGGTGGGACTAACTATGGCTACACCTTC.

This rearrangement joins TRBV18 to TRBJ1-6; D possibly corresponds to TRBD1 (5 bases). CDR3 length: 13 residues. Germline V gives CDR1 KGHSH, CDR2 LQKENI. V lost 3 bases to trimming and J lost 8 bases, with 8 bases between them. CDR3 region: CASSPDSDSPLHF. CDR3 DNA sequence: TGTGCCAGCTCACCCGACAGCGATTCACCCCTCCACTTT.

The chain is built from TRBV6-2 or TRBV6-3 and TRBJ2-1; 8 nucleotides line up with TRBD2. The V gene's germline CDR1 is MNHEY and CDR2 SVGEGT. Germline trimming cut 5 bases from V and 6 bases from J; bases unmatched to any gene: 12. This CDR3 contains 16 residues. The CDR3 sequence: CASSGGGRGVINEQFF. As DNA, the CDR3 is TGTGCCAGCAGTGGCGGGGGGAGGGGGGTTATCAATGAGCAGTTCTTC.

This clone has just one count. The chain recombines TRBV6-5 with TRBJ1-2; possible D gene TRBD1, 6 bases. The V gene's germline CDR1 is MNHEY and CDR2 SVGAGI. The CDR3 contains 13 residues. V lost 7 bases, J lost 8 bases, and 17 bases lay in between. CDR3 sequence reads: CASINRGARGYTF. The CDR3 region has the DNA TGTGCCAGCATCAACCGGGGGGCCCGGGGCTACACCTTC.

The chain joins TRBV6-5 to TRBJ2-7; TRBD1 agrees at 9 bases. The CDR3 covers 14 residues. Per the germline V gene, CDR1 is MNHEY and CDR2 is SVGAGI. V lost 6 bases to trimming and J lost 2 bases; unmatched junction nucleotides: 5. CDR3 coding DNA: TGTGCCAGCAGAGCGGGACAGGGACCCTACGAGCAGTACTTC. It encodes CASRAGQGPYEQYF.

This clone showed up just a few times. The chain carries TRBV4-2 and TRBJ2-2, with TRBD2 matching over 9 bases. The junction had 6 bases not matched to a gene; V was cut back by 0 bases and J by 7 bases. Germline CDR1 reads LGHNA; CDR2 reads YNFKEQ. The CDR3 contains 16 residues. The CDR3 spells CASSQDGSGGSGELFF. CDR3 nucleotides: TGTGCCAGCAGCCAAGACGGTAGCGGGGGAAGCGGGGAGCTGTTTTTT.

The chain joins TRBV4-2 to TRBJ2-3, with 7 bases lining up with TRBD2. The CDR3 consists of 13 residues. From germline, CDR1 is LGHNA and CDR2 YNFKEQ. The V and J ends lost 6 bases and 6 bases, in that order; junction bases with no gene match: 6. The CDR3 protein is CASRESGEDTQYF. CDR3 DNA sequence: TGTGCCAGCAGGGAAAGCGGGGAGGATACGCAGTATTTT.

The chain uses TRBV19 and TRBJ1-3; unclear D gene. The CDR3 spans 15 residues. Trimming took off 7 bases at V and 0 bases at J, with 13 bases between the two ends. Germline CDR1 and CDR2: LNHDA and SQIVND (reference sequence). The CDR3 nucleotides read TGTGCCAGTACGGCACTATTGAACTCTGGAAACACCATATATTTT. Translation gives CASTALLNSGNTIYF.

The chain is built from TRBV19 and TRBJ1-2; D possibly corresponds to TRBD1 (6 bases). V lost 5 bases and J 2 bases, leaving 12 bases between the germline ends. The CDR3 has 14 amino acids. CDR1 is LNHDA and CDR2 is SQIVND in the germline V gene (reference sequence). DNA for the CDR3: TGTGCCAGTAGTGTACAGGGCACCAACTATGGCTACACCTTC. Its protein is CASSVQGTNYGYTF.

In this sample, this clone turned up a few times. V usage is TRBV9 and J usage is TRBJ1-2, with 10 bases fitting TRBD1. The germline CDR1 and CDR2 sequences are SGDLS and YYNGEE. CDR3 size: 14 residues. Germline trimming cut 4 bases from V and 7 bases from J; bases unmatched to any gene: 7. CDR3 amino acids: CASSTSGTGAGYTF. CDR3 sequence (DNA): TGTGCCAGCAGCACTTCCGGGACAGGGGCTGGCTACACCTTC. The whole variable domain, remainder taken from reference TRBV9 and TRBJ1-2, is DSGVTQTPKHLITATGQRVTLRCSPRSGDLSVYWYQQSLDQGLQFLIQYYNGEERAKGNILERFSAQQFPDLHSELNLSSLELGDSALYFCASSTSGTGAGYTFGSGTRLTVV.

The V gene is TRBV4-3, the J gene TRBJ1-6; D is undetermined. The V end was cut by 0 bases, the J end by 8 bases, with 14 bases between. The germline gives CDR1 LGHNA, CDR2 YSLEER. This CDR3 contains 16 residues. Here the CDR3 reads CASSQERAPLYSPLHF. CDR3 DNA: TGCGCCAGCAGCCAAGAACGAGCGCCTCTATATTCACCCCTCCACTTT.

V is TRBV19 and J is TRBJ1-3; TRBD1 agrees at 7 bases. The CDR3 runs 14 residues. Unmatched junction bases numbered 6, after V lost 8 bases and J lost 2 bases. CDR1 LNHDA and CDR2 SQIVND come from the germline V gene (reference sequence). CDR3 protein: CASLQGSAGNTIYF. The CDR3 DNA reads as TGTGCCAGTCTACAGGGGTCTGCTGGAAACACCATATATTTT.

The chain uses TRBV15 and TRBJ2-1, with TRBD1 as a possible D gene (6 bases). The CDR3 runs to 15 residues. The germline gives CDR1 LNHNV, CDR2 YYDKDF (reference sequence). V gave up 3 bases and J gave up 6 bases, with 15 bases separating them. Here the CDR3 reads CATSRTQGFPNEQFF. DNA of the CDR3: TGTGCCACCAGCAGGACACAGGGTTTCCCCAATGAGCAGTTCTTC. The full variable domain, its missing parts supplied by reference TRBV15 and TRBJ2-1, is DAMVIQNPRYQVTQFGKPVTLSCSQTLNHNVMYWYQQKSSQAPKLLFHYYDKDFNNEADTPDNFQSRRPNTSFCFLDIRSPGLGDTAMYLCATSRTQGFPNEQFFGPGTRLTVL.

V is TRBV19 and J is TRBJ2-7, with D possibly matching TRBD2 (7 bases). The CDR3 is 14 residues long. Trimming shortened V by 10 bases and J by 3 bases, and 19 bases separated the two germline ends. Looked up from germline, CDR1 is LNHDA and CDR2 is SQIVND (reference sequence). The CDR3 loop is CATKQRDTDYEQYF. CDR3 coding DNA: TGTGCCACCAAACAGCGGGACACCGACTACGAGCAGTACTTC.

The chain has TRBV7-2 and TRBJ2-7, with no clear D. The CDR3 consists of 12 residues. Per the germline V gene, CDR1 is SGHTA and CDR2 is FQGNSA. The V gene lost 4 bases and the J gene lost 3 bases, with 7 bases spanning the gap. CDR3 nucleotides: TGTGCCAGCAGCTATACAGACTACGAGCAGTACTTC. Amino acids: CASSYTDYEQYF.

J is TRBJ1-2 and V is TRBV4-3; unclear D gene. The CDR3 runs 15 residues. The germline V gene encodes CDR1 LGHNA and CDR2 YSLEER. V gave up 0 bases and J gave up 4 bases, with 12 bases separating them. The CDR3: CASSQEFPSSYGYTF. CDR3 DNA: TGCGCCAGCAGCCAAGAATTCCCTTCGAGCTATGGCTACACCTTC.

The chain links TRBV6-5 to TRBJ2-7; 7 bases match TRBD2. CDR3 length: 14 amino acids. CDR1 and CDR2 (germline): MNHEY, SVGAGI. V lost 6 bases, J lost 2 bases, and 7 bases stayed unmatched. The CDR3 sequence: CASRPAGGTYEQYF. The DNA of the CDR3 is TGTGCCAGCAGACCTGCCGGGGGGACCTACGAGCAGTACTTC.

Comment on this clone: In the same sample, other DNA sequences code for this CDR3. V is TRBV28 and J is TRBJ1-2, with a tentative D call TRBD1 (6 bases). V lost 4 bases and J 5 bases, leaving 8 bases between the germline ends. The CDR3 has 12 residues. CDR1 MDHEN and CDR2 SYDVKM come from the germline V gene. The CDR3 loop is CASSYREYGYTF. The DNA of the CDR3 is TGTGCCAGCAGTTACAGGGAGTATGGCTACACCTTC.

The genes are TRBV3-1 (or the pseudogene TRBV3-2) and TRBJ2-3; D ambiguous. The CDR3 runs 14 residues. The germline V gene has CDR1 LGHDT and CDR2 YNNKEL (reference sequence). V gave up 3 bases and J gave up 0 bases, with 7 bases separating them. The CDR3 DNA follows: TGTGCCAGCAGCCACCTAAGTAGCACAGATACGCAGTATTTT. Translating gives CASSHLSSTDTQYF.

This clone was seen once. V usage is TRBV6-5 and J usage is TRBJ2-1, with TRBD1 matching over 7 bases. The CDR3 is 13 amino acids. After removal of 9 bases from V and 4 bases from J, the junction contained 6 bases not matched to a gene. CDR1 MNHEY and CDR2 SVGAGI come from the germline V gene. For the CDR3, the DNA is TGTGCCAGTTGCCGGGACAGATACAATGAGCAGTTCTTC. It is translated as CASCRDRYNEQFF.